A single sample gave rise to the 2 T cell receptor beta chains below, sequenced in a study of cytomegalovirus exposure and HLA in healthy donors. Primers: 60 Vbeta forward and 13 Jbeta reverse. Repertoires were generated with immunoSEQ multiplex PCR, while TCRdb's copy carries only in-frame clones and drops some. The data hold approximately 87,000 clones, with roughly 79% observed a single time. The source material was PBMCs. The receptors derive from a woman aged 70-85 years in good health and CMV-seropositive.

The gene calls are TRBV2 and TRBJ2-3; TRBD2 matches at 7 bases. The V segment lost 6 bases and the J segment 3 bases; nucleotides outside the gene matches: 3. This CDR3 is built from 13 residues. Germline V gene data show CDR1 as SNHLY and CDR2 as FYNNEI. The CDR3 region is CASRDSGTDTQYF. CDR3 coding DNA: TGTGCCAGCAGGGATAGCGGGACAGATACGCAGTATTTT.

The V and J genes are TRBV4-2 and TRBJ1-2; D perhaps matches TRBD1 (5 bases). From germline, CDR1 is LGHNA and CDR2 YNFKEQ. Deletions cut 4 bases from V and 6 bases from J, with 15 bases between. This CDR3 spans 14 amino acids. The CDR3 nucleotides are TGTGCCAGCAGCCCGGGTAGGGACTCGAATGGCTACACCTTC. This codes for CASSPGRDSNGYTF.